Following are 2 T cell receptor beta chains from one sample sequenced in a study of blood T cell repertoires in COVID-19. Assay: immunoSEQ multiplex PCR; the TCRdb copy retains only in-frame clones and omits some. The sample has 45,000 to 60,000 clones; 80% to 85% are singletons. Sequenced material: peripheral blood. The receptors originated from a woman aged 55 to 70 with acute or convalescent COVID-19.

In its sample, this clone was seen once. The CDR3 protein is CAISAGQGSGETQYF. The CDR3 bases are TGTGCCATCAGTGCCGGACAGGGATCGGGAGAGACCCAGTACTTC. The chain carries TRBV10-3 and TRBJ2-5, with 8 bases matching TRBD1. The CDR3 sequence is 15 residues long. Looked up from germline, CDR1 is ENHRY and CDR2 is SYGVKD. V gave up 4 bases and J gave up 4 bases; unmatched junction bases: 8.

The CDR3 sequence: CASSLGVAGGLETQYF. The CDR3 nucleotides read TGTGCCAGCAGCTTAGGTGTAGCGGGGGGCTTGGAGACCCAGTACTTC. The gene calls are TRBV7-2 and TRBJ2-5, with TRBD2 matching over 10 bases. This CDR3 region has 16 residues. Germline trimming cut 1 base from V and 5 bases from J; bases unmatched to any gene: 7. CDR1 and CDR2 from the germline V gene are SGHTA and FQGNSA.